This TCR beta chain was observed in a study of tumor-infiltrating lymphocytes in oesophageal squamous cell carcinoma. TCRdb passed the PCR reads through MiXCR, listing each CDR3 protein once. The sample shows 20,000 or so distinct CDR3 sequences, 35% to 45% of them seen only once. The CDR3 is 14 amino acids. V was cut by 4 bases and J by 2 bases, with 10 bases left in between. CDR1 and CDR2 from the germline V gene are MNHEY and SVGEGT. This chain joins TRBV6-2 or TRBV6-3 and TRBJ2-3; unclear D gene. The TCR sequence derives from a male donor with esophageal squamous cell carcinoma. Sequenced: esophageal tumor tissue. In nucleotides, the CDR3 is TGTGCCAGCAGTTTCTCCGGAGTCACAGATACGCAGTATTTT. Translated, it gives CASSFSGVTDTQYF.